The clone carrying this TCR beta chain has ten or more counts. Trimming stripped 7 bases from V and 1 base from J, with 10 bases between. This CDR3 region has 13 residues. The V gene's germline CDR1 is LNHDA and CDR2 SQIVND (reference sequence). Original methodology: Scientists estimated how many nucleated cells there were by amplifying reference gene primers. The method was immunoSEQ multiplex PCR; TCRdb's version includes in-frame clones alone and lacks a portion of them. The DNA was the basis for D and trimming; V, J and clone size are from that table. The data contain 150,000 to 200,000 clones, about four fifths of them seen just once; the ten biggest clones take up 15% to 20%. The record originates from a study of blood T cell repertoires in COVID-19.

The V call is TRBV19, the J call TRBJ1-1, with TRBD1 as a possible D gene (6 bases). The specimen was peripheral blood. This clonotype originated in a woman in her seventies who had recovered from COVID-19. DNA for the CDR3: TGTGCCAGTAACGACAGGAGGAACACTGAAGCTTTCTTT. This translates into CASNDRRNTEAFF.